These 18 T cell receptor beta chains were sequenced from one sample in a study of blood T cell repertoires in COVID-19. The repertoire was sequenced with immunoSEQ multiplex PCR; TCRdb's copy has only in-frame clones and lacks some. The sample records more than 200,000 clones, about 83% being singletons. Sequenced sample: peripheral blood. These receptors were obtained from a woman aged 35 to 49 with active or convalescent COVID-19.

The chain recombines TRBV6-1 with TRBJ1-5; a weak D match, TRBD1 (5 bases). Trimming took off 2 bases at V and 7 bases at J, with 15 bases between the two ends. The CDR3 runs 15 residues. Germline loops: CDR1 MNHNS, CDR2 SASEGT. The DNA for the CDR3 is TGTGCCAGCAGTGAAAGCAGGGAGGATCGGCAGCCCCAGCATTTT. Its translation: CASSESREDRQPQHF.

Concerning this clone: The same CDR3 arises from other DNA sequences in this sample as well. The genes are TRBV9 and TRBJ1-1; no clear D. The ends were cut back, 2 bases at V and 0 bases at J, with 5 bases in the middle. The CDR3 spans 13 residues. Germline V gene sequence: CDR1 SGDLS, CDR2 YYNGEE. For the CDR3, the DNA is TGTGCCAGCAGCGTTCCAGTGAACACTGAAGCTTTCTTT. It encodes CASSVPVNTEAFF.

This chain joins TRBV5-1 and TRBJ2-4; D perhaps matches TRBD2 (5 bases). The CDR3 covers 14 residues. CDR1 and CDR2 from the germline V gene are SGHRS and YFSETQ. V lost 3 bases and J lost 5, with 12 bases in between. As DNA, the CDR3 is TGCGCCAGCAGCTACGGGGAATCCCAAAACATTCAGTACTTC. Translated, it gives CASSYGESQNIQYF.

DNA of the CDR3: TGCGCCAGCAGCCAAGATCAGGGACAGGGCGGGCGGAATGGCTACACCTTC. Amino acid sequence: CASSQDQGQGGRNGYTF. The gene calls are TRBV4-1 and TRBJ1-2, with 9 positions matching TRBD1. The germline CDR1 and CDR2 sequences are MGHRA and YSYEKL. Unmatched junction bases numbered 11, after V lost 0 bases and J lost 6 bases. There are 17 residues in the CDR3.

The CDR3 here is CASSLGLATQHF. CDR3 coding DNA: TGTGCCAGCAGTTTAGGCCTCGCGACCCAGCATTTT. The rearrangement uses TRBV12-3 or TRBV12-4 and TRBJ1-5; no definite D call. The CDR3 consists of 12 residues. V lost 1 base and J lost 11, with 9 bases in between.

This clone has only a few counts. This sample also contains other DNA sequences that code for the same CDR3. This chain uses TRBV7-9 with TRBJ1-2; D may be TRBD1 (6 bases). The CDR3 has 13 amino acids. Trimming stripped 1 base from V and 6 bases from J, with 9 bases between. Germline values: CDR1 SEHNR, CDR2 FQNEAQ (reference sequence). The CDR3 region is CASSLENRDGYTF. For the CDR3, the DNA is TGTGCCAGCAGCTTAGAGAACAGGGATGGCTACACCTTC.

This chain connects TRBV6-2 or TRBV6-3 to TRBJ1-3; D not certain. CDR3 length equals 15 residues. V lost 2 bases to trimming and J lost 3 bases, with 11 bases between them. CDR1 is MNHEY, CDR2 SVGEGT, per germline. CDR3 loop: CASSYRPRLGNTIYF. DNA of the CDR3: TGTGCCAGCAGTTACCGGCCGCGGCTTGGAAACACCATATATTTT.

The chain is built from TRBV29-1 and TRBJ1-2; D is possibly TRBD1 (5 bases). There are 14 residues in the CDR3. Trimming removed 4 bases from V and 2 bases from J, with 14 bases in between. Germline V gives CDR1 SQVTM, CDR2 ANQGSEA. The CDR3 DNA is TGCAGCGTTGGTCGAGACAGCCGAAACTATGGCTACACCTTC. Translated: CSVGRDSRNYGYTF.

This clone has just a few counts. This chain connects TRBV24-1 to TRBJ2-3; 10 positions match TRBD2. With V trimmed by 6 bases and J by 9 bases, 11 bases remained unmatched. The germline V gene has CDR1 KGHDR and CDR2 SFDVKD. The CDR3 contains 15 residues. The CDR3 nucleotides read TGTGCCACCAGTCTTAGCGGGAGGCCCATTGTGACGCAGTATTTT. Amino acids: CATSLSGRPIVTQYF.

The CDR3 region is CASSEQGSYGYTF. The CDR3 bases are TGTGCCAGCAGTGAGCAGGGATCCTATGGCTACACCTTC. The chain employs TRBV6-4 and TRBJ1-2; a weak D match, TRBD1 (5 bases). The V and J ends lost 3 bases and 4 bases respectively, with 9 bases between them. Germline assignment: CDR1 MRHNA and CDR2 SNTAGT. The CDR3 spans 13 residues.

This chain uses TRBV9 with TRBJ2-3, with 9 bases that match TRBD2. V lost 4 bases and J lost 3; bases outside the gene matches: 12. CDR3 size: 17 residues. Germline CDR1 reads SGDLS; CDR2 reads YYNGEE. This chain's CDR3 is CASSRHEGGGATDTQYF. The CDR3, as DNA: TGTGCCAGCAGCCGACACGAAGGCGGGGGGGCTACAGATACGCAGTATTTT.

The chain employs TRBV7-9 and TRBJ1-2; 7 nucleotides agree with TRBD1. J lost 7 bases, V lost 3 bases, and 2 bases had no gene match. The CDR3 runs 12 residues. Germline V lookup: CDR1 SEHNR, CDR2 FQNEAQ (reference sequence). The CDR3 bases are TGTGCCAGCAGCTTCGGACAGGTTGGCTACACCTTC. The encoded protein is CASSFGQVGYTF.

This chain links TRBV23-1 with TRBJ1-3, with 7 bases matching TRBD1. TRBV23-1 is annotated as an ORF whose role is uncertain. J lost 4 bases, V lost 0 bases, and 0 bases had no gene match. The CDR3 runs to 14 residues. The CDR3 DNA reads TGCGCCAGCAGTCAATCGGGACAGGGAAACACCATATATTTT. Translation gives CASSQSGQGNTIYF.

V and J are TRBV30 and TRBJ1-4, with 7 bases that match TRBD1. CDR3 length: 13 residues. Germline CDR1 GTSNPN, CDR2 SVGIG (reference sequence). The junction had 6 bases not matched to a gene; V was cut back by 4 bases and J by 7 bases. The CDR3 is CAWTETGAEKLFF. The CDR3 bases are TGTGCCTGGACCGAAACAGGGGCTGAAAAACTGTTTTTT.

The V call is TRBV6-5, the J call TRBJ1-1; D is ambiguous. The CDR3 extends over 13 amino acids. Trimming took off 6 bases at V and 4 bases at J, with 12 bases between the two ends. Germline loops: CDR1 MNHEY, CDR2 SVGAGI. The CDR3, as DNA: TGTGCCAGCAGAGCCTCACTAGGCACTGAAGCTTTCTTT. Encoded protein: CASRASLGTEAFF.

This chain joins TRBV25-1 and TRBJ2-1; 7 positions match TRBD2. The length of the CDR3 is 18 residues. After removal of 2 bases from V and 0 bases from J, the junction contained 10 bases not matched to a gene. Germline CDR1 reads MGHDK; CDR2 reads SYGVNS. CDR3 region: CASSEEGSGSPSYNEQFF. The CDR3 DNA follows: TGTGCCAGCAGTGAAGAGGGTAGCGGGTCTCCCTCCTACAATGAGCAGTTCTTC.

V usage is TRBV9 and J usage is TRBJ1-1; 7 nucleotides match TRBD1. Trimming removed 4 bases from V and 6 bases from J; junction bases left unmatched: 6. CDR3 length: 13 amino acids. CDR1 is SGDLS and CDR2 is YYNGEE in the germline V gene. This chain's CDR3 is CASSTDREAEAFF. CDR3 bases: TGTGCCAGCAGCACAGACAGGGAGGCTGAAGCTTTCTTT.

J is TRBJ1-5 and V is TRBV2, with no clear D. Trimming pared 6 bases from V and 4 bases from J, leaving 10 bases between. Germline lookup yields CDR1 SNHLY and CDR2 FYNNEI. The CDR3 runs to 13 residues. The chain's CDR3 is CASSTVLNQPQHF. CDR3 nucleotides: TGTGCCAGCAGCACAGTGCTAAATCAGCCCCAGCATTTT.